The entry below gives a single TCR beta chain sequence along with its context. What it binds is not known. The data were obtained in a study of OX40 agonist ivuxolimab in advanced cancers. Across the whole study: Intravenous ivuxolimab was administered to patients every 2 weeks at 0.01 to 10 mg/kg.

The germline gives CDR1 SNHLY, CDR2 FYNNEI. The CDR3 is 13 amino acids. The V gene lost 8 bases and the J gene lost 5 bases, with 13 bases spanning the gap. Whole-study findings and limits: Partial responders receiving 0.1-3.0 mg/kg showed among the lowest clonal expansion. Expanded clones belonging to CD8+ T cells outnumbered, on average, those of CD4+.

TCRdb keeps only in-frame clones here, not all; method: immunoSEQ multiplex PCR. The profile shows roughly 80,000 clones, roughly 85% of them singletons. This receptor was identified in an adult with an advanced solid tumor such as melanoma, head and neck, liver or kidney cancer. The sample in question was CD4+ or CD8+ T cells sorted from blood, obtained in a trial of the OX40 agonist ivuxolimab. The chain employs TRBV2 and TRBJ2-1; unclear D gene. CDR3 loop: CASSKRGNNEQFF. In nucleotides, the CDR3 is TGTGCCAGCTCGAAACGAGGAAACAATGAGCAGTTCTTC.